This TCR beta chain derives from a study of T cell changes during pregnancy in multiple sclerosis. With 5 bases removed from V and 6 bases from J, the gap between germline ends came to 8 bases. CDR3 length: 12 amino acids. Germline V gives CDR1 PRHDT, CDR2 FYEKMQ (reference sequence). Assay: immunoSEQ multiplex PCR; the TCRdb copy retains only in-frame clones and omits some. The table includes about 100,000 clones, about 90% detected once. Sequenced material: peripheral blood, taken after pregnancy. This clonotype originated in a female donor with multiple sclerosis, enrolled in a pregnancy study. This chain joins TRBV13 and TRBJ1-5; D call uncertain. CDR3 protein: CASSAGVQPQHF. The DNA for the CDR3 is TGTGCCAGCAGCGCAGGTGTTCAGCCCCAGCATTTT.